Presented here are 24 T cell receptor beta chains from one specimen sequenced in a study of cytomegalovirus exposure and HLA in healthy donors. The primer mix had 60 Vbeta and 13 Jbeta primers. Data came from immunoSEQ multiplex PCR; TCRdb stores just in-frame clones and leaves some out. The sample has more than 120,000 clones, about 79% seen once. Sequenced material: PBMCs. These receptor sequences come from a male donor in good health and CMV-seronegative.

This chain uses TRBV4-2 with TRBJ2-7, with TRBD2 identical over 9 bases. V was pared by 1 base and J by 0 bases, with 4 bases of the junction left unmatched. Germline V gene data show CDR1 as LGHNA and CDR2 as YNFKEQ. This CDR3 region has 16 residues. CDR3: CASSQVSSGDSYEQYF. The CDR3, as DNA: TGTGCCAGCAGCCAAGTTTCTAGCGGGGACTCCTACGAGCAGTACTTC.

Only one count was recorded for this clone. This rearrangement joins TRBV5-1 to TRBJ2-1, with D maybe TRBD2 (5 bases). Per germline, CDR1 SGHRS and CDR2 YFSETQ. Trimming stripped 10 bases from V and 6 bases from J, with 17 bases between. The CDR3 is 13 amino acids. The CDR3 here is CAGRGVRINEQFF. The CDR3 DNA is TGCGCCGGTCGGGGAGTTCGGATCAATGAGCAGTTCTTC.

The J gene is TRBJ2-1, the V gene TRBV7-2; 9 nucleotides align to TRBD2. CDR3 length: 15 residues. With V trimmed by 5 bases and J by 10 bases, 12 bases remained unmatched. In germline, CDR1 is SGHTA, CDR2 FQGNSA. In DNA, the CDR3 is TGTGCCAGCAGCCCGCCGGGCGGGAGGGCCCAGGAGCAGTTCTTC. It specifies CASSPPGGRAQEQFF.

A few counts support this clone. The chain recombines TRBV7-9 with TRBJ2-1, with D possibly TRBD2 on 6 matching bases. Per the germline V gene, CDR1 is SEHNR and CDR2 is FQNEAQ (reference sequence). V was pared by 5 bases and J by 0 bases, with 14 bases between. CDR3 length equals 16 residues. The CDR3 reads CASSGGGLSSYNEQFF. The DNA of the CDR3 is TGTGCCAGCAGCGGTGGGGGACTGAGCTCCTACAATGAGCAGTTCTTC.

The gene calls are TRBV9 and TRBJ2-3; D call uncertain. There are 15 residues in the CDR3. CDR1 SGDLS and CDR2 YYNGEE come from the germline V gene. V shed 4 bases and J shed 6 bases, with 18 bases lying between them. The CDR3 reads CASSSGPLPTDTQYF. In DNA, the CDR3 is TGTGCCAGCAGCAGTGGGCCTCTTCCCACTGATACGCAGTATTTT.

The chain's CDR3 is CASSWSQREGYEQYF. The CDR3 DNA sequence: TGCGCCAGCAGCTGGAGCCAGCGGGAGGGGTACGAGCAGTACTTC. The chain carries TRBV5-1 and TRBJ2-7; 10 bases agree with TRBD2. V was pared by 3 bases and J by 4 bases, with 7 bases of the junction left unmatched. The CDR3 is made up of 15 amino acids. CDR1 SGHRS and CDR2 YFSETQ come from the germline V gene.

The chain carries TRBV27 and TRBJ2-7; 7 bases map to TRBD1. Germline V gene data show CDR1 as MNHEY and CDR2 as SMNVEV (reference sequence). V was pared by 3 bases and J by 2 bases, with 10 bases of the junction left unmatched. The CDR3 has 16 residues. The CDR3 region has the DNA TGTGCCAGCAGTTTCCTATCTAGACAGGGAACCTACGAGCAGTACTTC. This encodes CASSFLSRQGTYEQYF.

The rearrangement joins TRBV4-3 to TRBJ1-4; weak D call: TRBD1 (5 bases). CDR3 length: 18 amino acids. V lost 0 bases and J lost 1, with 15 bases in between. CDR1 is LGHNA, CDR2 YSLEER, per germline. CDR3 bases: TGCGCCAGCAGCCAAGATTCGGCGGGGGGATTAACTAATGAAAAACTGTTTTTT. Its translation: CASSQDSAGGLTNEKLFF.

The V gene is TRBV9, the J gene TRBJ1-2, with 8 bases matching TRBD1. V lost 0 bases and J lost 7; bases outside the gene matches: 5. This CDR3 has 14 residues. The germline CDR1 and CDR2 sequences are SGDLS and YYNGEE. This chain's CDR3 is CASSVGRGLIGYTF. As DNA, the CDR3 is TGTGCCAGCAGCGTAGGCAGGGGGCTAATTGGCTACACCTTC.

Turning to this clone: Because the CDR3 is missing its conserved closing phenylalanine or tryptophan, this is likely a read error. The J gene is TRBJ1-1, the V gene TRBV7-9; D not resolved. This CDR3 comprises 15 residues. Trimming stripped 7 bases from V and 0 bases from J, with 15 bases between. In germline, CDR1 is SEHNR, CDR2 FQNEAQ (reference sequence). Here the CDR3 reads CASNRGGSLNTEAFL. The CDR3 DNA reads TGTGCCAGCAACCGGGGAGGCAGTTTGAACACTGAAGCTTTCCTT.

The chain has TRBV15 and TRBJ2-3, with D perhaps matching TRBD1 (8 bases). The length of the CDR3 is 23 residues. The V end was cut by 3 bases, the J end by 3 bases, with 37 bases between. Per the germline V gene, CDR1 is LNHNV and CDR2 is YYDKDF (reference sequence). Written as DNA, the CDR3 is TGTGCCACCAGCAGTTATGGACAGGGTAGGGCGGGAGTGGGGGTCGGGCAAACAGATACGCAGTATTTT. Its translation: CATSSYGQGRAGVGVGQTDTQYF. Full variable domain (remainder filled in from reference TRBV15 and TRBJ2-3): DAMVIQNPRYQVTQFGKPVTLSCSQTLNHNVMYWYQQKSSQAPKLLFHYYDKDFNNEADTPDNFQSRRPNTSFCFLDIRSPGLGDTAMYLCATSSYGQGRAGVGVGQTDTQYFGPGTRLTVL.

The V gene is TRBV6-5, the J gene TRBJ2-1, with 7 positions matching TRBD1. V trimming: 2 bases; J trimming: 5 bases; junction bases outside the gene matches: 9. In germline, CDR1 is MNHEY, CDR2 SVGAGI. This CDR3 spans 16 amino acids. The CDR3, as DNA: TGTGCCAGCAGTTACCCACCGGGGACAGTGAACAATGAGCAGTTCTTC. This encodes CASSYPPGTVNNEQFF.

This clone was seen more than once but under ten times. This rearrangement joins TRBV19 to TRBJ2-7; 8 positions match TRBD2. The CDR3 totals 18 residues. Germline V gene data show CDR1 as LNHDA and CDR2 as SQIVND (reference sequence). The V gene end was trimmed by 3 bases and the J gene end by 1 base; junction bases not matched to a gene: 14. The chain's CDR3 is CASSISAGVAIGSYEQYF. CDR3 bases: TGTGCCAGTAGTATCTCAGCGGGAGTGGCGATTGGATCCTACGAGCAGTACTTC.

This clone appeared once. The J gene is TRBJ1-2, the V gene TRBV28; 7 bases agree with TRBD1. CDR3 size: 12 residues. Germline CDR1 MDHEN, CDR2 SYDVKM. V dropped 10 bases and J dropped 7; count of bases not matched to a gene: 9. The CDR3: CATVLQGTGYTF. Here the CDR3 DNA reads TGTGCCACCGTCCTACAGGGGACTGGCTACACCTTC.

V gene TRBV11-2 combines with J gene TRBJ2-2; 7 bases are shared with TRBD1. This CDR3 has 17 amino acids. In germline, CDR1 is SGHAT, CDR2 FQNNGV. Trimming cost V 1 base and J 3 bases; bases outside gene matches: 8. The CDR3 sequence is CASSLASTGSDTGELFF. The CDR3 coding sequence is TGTGCCAGCAGCTTAGCGTCGACAGGGTCGGACACCGGGGAGCTGTTTTTT.

The V call is TRBV29-1, the J call TRBJ2-7, with 12 positions matching TRBD1. The V segment lost 4 bases and the J segment 7 bases; nucleotides outside the gene matches: 8. The CDR3 covers 14 residues. In germline, CDR1 is SQVTM, CDR2 ANQGSEA. DNA for the CDR3: TGCAGCGTTGCCCCGGGACAGGGGGCGGGTGAGCAGTACTTC. Encoded protein: CSVAPGQGAGEQYF.

DNA for the CDR3: TGTGCCAGCAGCTTAGGAGGGGGAGGGAGCACAGATACGCAGTATTTT. Translation gives CASSLGGGGSTDTQYF. This sequence joins TRBV11-3 and TRBJ2-3; perhaps TRBD2 as D (7 bases). Germline-derived CDR1 and CDR2 are SGHNT and YENEEA. This CDR3 spans 16 amino acids. V lost 1 base and J 0 bases, leaving 11 bases between the germline ends.

On this clone itself: The sample carries other DNA sequences with the same CDR3. The chain has TRBV7-3 and TRBJ1-1; 8 bases are shared with TRBD1. CDR3 length equals 13 residues. With 2 bases clipped from V and 8 bases from J, the junction kept 4 bases outside the gene matches. Germline V gene data show CDR1 as SGHTA and CDR2 as FQGTGA. The CDR3 spells CASSLGQGSEAFF. The CDR3 coding sequence is TGTGCCAGCAGCTTAGGACAGGGTTCGGAAGCTTTCTTT. The whole variable domain, remainder taken from reference TRBV7-3 and TRBJ1-1, is GAGVSQTPSNKVTEKGKYVELRCDPISGHTALYWYRQSLGQGPEFLIYFQGTGAADDSGLPNDRFFAVRPEGSVSTLKIQRTERGDSAVYLCASSLGQGSEAFFGQGTRLTVV.

The chain combines TRBV27 with TRBJ2-3, with D possibly being TRBD2 (6 bases). This CDR3 spans 16 amino acids. V lost 4 bases and J 0 bases, leaving 14 bases between the germline ends. The germline V gene has CDR1 MNHEY and CDR2 SMNVEV (reference sequence). CDR3 residues: CASSWFGDLSTDTQYF. The DNA of the CDR3 is TGTGCCAGCAGTTGGTTCGGGGACTTAAGCACAGATACGCAGTATTTT.

CDR3 coding DNA: TGTGCCAGCAGTGAACTGGCGGGGAGCTATTATTCGGCCCAGTACTTC. Translation: CASSELAGSYYSAQYF. The chain carries TRBV25-1 and TRBJ2-5, with a tentative D call TRBD2 (6 bases). V was pared by 2 bases and J by 9 bases, with 22 bases between. The CDR3 is 16 amino acids. CDR1 MGHDK and CDR2 SYGVNS come from the germline V gene.

The CDR3 sequence: CASSAGTGVAGELFF. CDR3 nucleotides: TGTGCCAGCAGTGCCGGGACAGGGGTGGCCGGGGAGCTGTTTTTT. This chain connects TRBV27 to TRBJ2-2; TRBD1 aligns across 10 bases. V trimming: 5 bases; J trimming: 6 bases; junction bases outside the gene matches: 6. There are 15 residues in the CDR3. Per the germline V gene, CDR1 is MNHEY and CDR2 is SMNVEV (reference sequence).

The chain links TRBV9 to TRBJ1-2; D is possibly TRBD1 (6 bases). Deletions cut 4 bases from V and 12 bases from J, with 25 bases between. The CDR3 runs to 15 residues. CDR1 and CDR2 from the germline V gene are SGDLS and YYNGEE. This CDR3 is CASSLEWGGRRRHTF. CDR3 nucleotide sequence: TGTGCCAGCAGCCTAGAGTGGGGGGGCAGGAGGCGCCACACCTTC.

The V and J genes are TRBV11-3 and TRBJ2-1, with 11 nucleotides matching TRBD2. CDR3 length: 13 residues. Germline V CDR1 and CDR2: SGHNT, YENEEA. Unmatched junction bases numbered 2, after V lost 3 bases and J lost 10 bases. The CDR3 protein is CASSFLAGGEQFF. CDR3 nucleotides: TGTGCCAGCAGCTTTCTAGCGGGGGGCGAGCAGTTCTTC.

This clone occurred once. The CDR3 sequence is CASSHPYPLFTEAFF. The CDR3 region has the DNA TGTGCCAGCAGCCATCCCTACCCTCTGTTCACTGAAGCTTTCTTT. The chain uses TRBV14 and TRBJ1-1; D remains ambiguous. The V end was cut by 3 bases, the J end by 4 bases, with 15 bases between. The CDR3 is 15 amino acids. The germline V gene has CDR1 SGHDN and CDR2 FVKESK.